Sequencing of this T cell receptor (beta chain) was carried out in a study of blood T cell repertoires in COVID-19. Across the whole study: T cells, B-cell-depleted T cells, or PBMCs supplied cDNA or gDNA.

Under the authors' procedure: Scientists estimated how many nucleated cells there were by amplifying reference gene primers. Clones were sequenced by immunoSEQ multiplex PCR, and TCRdb holds only the in-frame ones, with some missing. V, J and clone size are taken as reported in that table, and D and trimming were inferred from the DNA itself. This table holds over 200,000 clones, around 88% found once. Trimming cost V 4 bases and J 8 bases, with 19 bases left between them. The V gene's germline CDR1 is SGDLS and CDR2 YYNGEE. CDR3 length: 15 amino acids. Sequencing input: peripheral blood. This chain links TRBV9 with TRBJ1-3, with a tentative D call TRBD1 (6 bases). The receptor's source is a man of 80 years or more with acute or convalescent COVID-19. In DNA form, the CDR3 reads TGTGCCAGCAGCCCCCGGACAGTCGCCTCTGACACCATATATTTT. Protein: CASSPRTVASDTIYF.